This is a list of T cell receptor beta chains from one sample in a study of cytomegalovirus exposure and HLA in healthy donors. Libraries were prepared by immunoSEQ multiplex PCR; TCRdb keeps only in-frame clonotypes and omits some of them. Here the sample spans roughly 99,000 clones, 73% being singletons. Material for sequencing was PBMCs. The receptors here all came from a man between 25 and 39 years old in good health and CMV-seronegative. Each CDR3 is given with its conserved first and last residue. The order of the fields is D gene, J gene, clone size, V gene, CDR3 DNA, CDR3 protein. A D gene is named only where the DNA matches it firmly. For some rows the clone size is stated as once, few or many, or as a class when expanded; others skip it.

>NA|TRBJ1-5|NA|TRBV27
TGTGCCAGCAGTTCAGATCGCAATCAGCCCCAGCATTTT
CASSSDRNQPQHF
>TRBD2|TRBJ2-1|NA|TRBV29-1
TGCAGCGTTGTAGGGGCTAGCGGAGTGAACGCCTACAATGAGCAGTTCTTC
CSVVGASGVNAYNEQFF
>TRBD1|TRBJ1-5|NA|TRBV6-1
TGTGCCAGCAGGAATACAGGGGGGAATCAGCCCCAGCATTTT
CASRNTGGNQPQHF
>TRBD1|TRBJ1-5|NA|TRBV9
TGTGCCAGCAGCAAGGGACAGAATAGCAATCAGCCCCAGCATTTT
CASSKGQNSNQPQHF
>NA|TRBJ1-5|NA|TRBV7-8
TGTGCCAGCAGCCCTGGACAAGTAAGAAATCAGCCCCAGCATTTT
CASSPGQVRNQPQHF
>TRBD1|TRBJ1-5|few|TRBV6-1
TGTGCCAGCGTTCGACTGACAGGGGACGGTCAGCCCCAGCATTTT
CASVRLTGDGQPQHF
>NA|TRBJ2-2|few|TRBV28
TGTGCCACCGCGGTGGAGGCCACCGGGGAGCTGTTTTTT
CATAVEATGELFF
>NA|TRBJ1-1|NA|TRBV7-9
TGTTCCAGCAGCGTTCGACAGGATCTGAACACTGAAGCTTTCTTT
CSSSVRQDLNTEAFF
>NA|TRBJ2-5|few|TRBV5-1
TGCGCCAGCAATCGGGGGTACCAAGAGACCCAGTACTTC
CASNRGYQETQYF
>NA|TRBJ1-3|few|TRBV7-9
TGTGCCAGCAGTTTTAGCTTAGACTCTGGAAACACCATATATTTT
CASSFSLDSGNTIYF
>TRBD2|TRBJ2-5|NA|TRBV2
TGTGCCAGTCGTCGGACTAGCGACTTCCAAGAGACCCAGTACTTC
CASRRTSDFQETQYF
>NA|TRBJ2-7|NA|TRBV30
TGTGCCTGGAGTAGGGGGTACGAGCAGTACTTC
CAWSRGYEQYF
>TRBD2|TRBJ2-3|NA|TRBV7-3
TGTGCCAGCAGCTCCTCTAGCGGGAGGGCAGATACGCAGTATTTT
CASSSSSGRADTQYF
>TRBD1|TRBJ2-1|NA|TRBV18
TGTGCCAGCTCAAGAGGGGGCGCGGAGGAGCAGTTCTTC
CASSRGGAEEQFF
>NA|TRBJ2-5|NA|TRBV6-5
TGTGCCAGCAGTTCGGTAGTAGAGACCCAGTACTTC
CASSSVVETQYF
>TRBD2|TRBJ2-4|few|TRBV4-1
TGCGCCAGCAGCCAAGGCCCTCTAGCGGGTCAAGCCAAAAACATTCAGTACTTC
CASSQGPLAGQAKNIQYF
>NA|TRBJ2-1|NA|TRBV7-2
TGTGCCAGCAGCATTCAGGCAGGTTCCTACAATGAGCAGTTCTTC
CASSIQAGSYNEQFF
>TRBD2|TRBJ2-1|NA|TRBV11-2
TGTGCCAGCAGCGCCTGGGGAGGGTCCCCCTACAATGAGCAGTTCTTC
CASSAWGGSPYNEQFF
>TRBD1|TRBJ1-4|NA|TRBV28
TGTGCCAGCAAAGCGACAGGGGGGGTGGAAAAACTGTTTTTT
CASKATGGVEKLFF
>NA|TRBJ2-2|NA|TRBV4-1
TGCGCCAGCAGCCAAGCTTGGGGAGTGGGGACCGGGGAGCTGTTTTTT
CASSQAWGVGTGELFF
>NA|TRBJ1-1|many|TRBV30
NA
CAWSSSSGTEAFF
>TRBD1|TRBJ2-1|once|TRBV29-1
TGCAGCGTTGCAGGAGCCGAACACGGACAGGGCCCCTGGACGATGGAGCAGTTCTTC
CSVAGAEHGQGPWTMEQFF
>TRBD1|TRBJ1-5|NA|TRBV6-1
TGTGCCAGCAGTGCGCGGACAGGGACGACGAGCAATCAGCCCCAGCATTTT
CASSARTGTTSNQPQHF
>NA|TRBJ1-5|NA|TRBV27
TGTGCCAGCGGTATACAGGGAGACAATCAGCCCCAGCATTTT
CASGIQGDNQPQHF
>TRBD1|TRBJ2-5|NA|TRBV9
TGTGCCAGCAGCGCGACAGGGTTCGAGGAGACCCAGTACTTC
CASSATGFEETQYF
>NA|TRBJ2-1|NA|TRBV7-9
TGTGCCAGCAGCTTAGGACTCAGCAATGAGCAGTTCTTC
CASSLGLSNEQFF
>NA|TRBJ1-5|NA|TRBV10-3
TGTGCCATCAGTGAGTCCTTAGGGGGACAGCCCCAGCATTTT
CAISESLGGQPQHF
>TRBD2|TRBJ2-5|NA|TRBV4-2
TGTGCCAGCAGGTCAGGACTAGCGGGAGGAGCCCAAGAGACCCAGTACTTC
CASRSGLAGGAQETQYF
>NA|TRBJ1-2|NA|TRBV29-1
TGCAGCGCTACAGTCAACTATGGCTACACCTTC
CSATVNYGYTF
>NA|TRBJ1-3|NA|TRBV2
TGTGCCAGCCTTGGGACAAGGTCTGGAAACACCATATATTTT
CASLGTRSGNTIYF
>NA|TRBJ1-1|once|TRBV28
TGTGCCAGCAGTTTATACGGGCAGGGTGACACTGAAGCTTTCTTT
CASSLYGQGDTEAFF
>NA|TRBJ2-2|NA|TRBV10-3
TGTGCCATCATGGCGCAGGGTGACACCGGGGAGCTGTTTTTT
CAIMAQGDTGELFF
>TRBD1|TRBJ1-2|NA|TRBV2
TGTGCCAGCAGCTCCCCGGGACAGGGCTATGGCTACACCTTC
CASSSPGQGYGYTF
>NA|TRBJ2-3|once|TRBV29-1
TGCAGCGTCTCCCCACTGTCGGGCACAGATACGCAGTATTTT
CSVSPLSGTDTQYF
>NA|TRBJ2-5|NA|TRBV7-8
TGTGCCAGCAGCAACCCAGGCGGGGTCGGTCAGACCCAGTACTTC
CASSNPGGVGQTQYF
>NA|TRBJ2-7|NA|TRBV9
TGTGCCAGCAGCCCGCACGGGGTCGACGAGCAGTACTTC
CASSPHGVDEQYF
>NA|TRBJ1-4|NA|TRBV20-1
TGCAGTGCTAGTCGGGAGGAAAAACTGTTTTTT
CSASREEKLFF
>TRBD2|TRBJ2-3|NA|TRBV30
TGTGCCTGGAGTGGTTATTTAAGCGGGATAAGCACAGATACGCAGTATTTT
CAWSGYLSGISTDTQYF
>NA|TRBJ2-7|NA|TRBV5-6
TGTGCCAGCAGCTTGGTGGGCAGTACCTACGAGCAGTACTTC
CASSLVGSTYEQYF
>TRBD1|TRBJ1-1|NA|TRBV28
TGTGCCAGCAGTCCAGACAGGGGAGCTTTCTTT
CASSPDRGAFF
>TRBD1|TRBJ2-1|NA|TRBV6-5
TGTGCCAGCAGCCGGAGACAGGGGGCTAGGGATGAGCAGTTCTTC
CASSRRQGARDEQFF
>TRBD1|TRBJ2-1|NA|TRBV7-9
TGTGCCAGCAGCGGACAGGGCTTCGATCATTGGGATGAGCAGTTCTTC
CASSGQGFDHWDEQFF
>TRBD1|TRBJ1-2|NA|TRBV28
TGTGCCAGCAGTTGGACAGGGGGCGGGTATGGCTACACCTTC
CASSWTGGGYGYTF
>NA|TRBJ2-7|NA|TRBV15
TGTGCCACCAGCAGAGACAGGGGTCCTTACGAGCAGTACTTC
CATSRDRGPYEQYF
>NA|TRBJ1-1|NA|TRBV20-1
TGCAGTGCTCCCCTAATACGTGTGACTTTCTTT
CSAPLIRVTFF